This paragraph covers one TCR beta chain sequence. Seattle participants joined during active infection and were tracked over time. The germline V gene encodes CDR1 LGHDT and CDR2 YNNKEL (reference sequence). This CDR3 has 13 amino acids. V was clipped by 5 bases and J by 3 bases, with 10 bases between them. Produced via immunoSEQ multiplex PCR; TCRdb's table is partial and in-frame only. The sample holds some 350,000 clones, more than 70% seen once. This specimen belongs to a study of blood T cell repertoires in COVID-19. For the study at large: Samples taken during acute and convalescent COVID-19 were collected in the United States, Italy and Spain. PBMCs, B-cell-depleted T cells, or T cells provided the cDNA or gDNA that made up the material.

The specimen was peripheral blood. This sequence joins TRBV3-1 (or the pseudogene TRBV3-2) and TRBJ1-2; D call uncertain. The clonotype originates from a woman aged 25 to 45 with COVID-19, enrolled during active disease. The CDR3 sequence is CASSDTAHYGYTF. The CDR3 nucleotides read TGTGCCAGCAGCGATACAGCCCACTATGGCTACACCTTC.